These 22 T cell receptor beta chains came from one sample sequenced in a study of shared clonotypes between healthy human individuals. Some clones are missing from TCRdb's copy, which holds only in-frame ones; the method was immunoSEQ multiplex PCR. There are 1 million to 1.3 million clones in the sample; about 84% occur only once, and roughly 0.57% lies in the top ten. Material for sequencing was memory CD4+ T cells from PBMCs. Subset described: CD45RA-negative fraction. The receptors were gathered from a man aged 18 to 30 in good health. Some clones in this sample may be carry-over from other donors' samples.

The CDR3 sequence: CASSPQGQNYEQYF. CDR3 sequence (DNA): TGTGCCAGCAGCCCGCAGGGACAGAACTACGAGCAGTACTTC. The chain couples TRBV9 to TRBJ2-7; 7 nucleotides match TRBD1. Germline V gives CDR1 SGDLS, CDR2 YYNGEE. This CDR3 spans 14 amino acids. J lost 3 bases, V lost 4 bases, and 7 bases had no gene match.

The chain uses TRBV6-4 and TRBJ1-1, with no clear D. CDR1 is MRHNA, CDR2 SNTAGT, per germline. This CDR3 has 13 residues. V gave up 0 bases and J gave up 6 bases, with 8 bases separating them. The CDR3 DNA sequence: TGTGCCAGCAGTGACTCACTGGGAGCTGAAGCTTTCTTT. It translates to CASSDSLGAEAFF.

V and J are TRBV5-1 and TRBJ2-3, with TRBD2 matching 7 bases. V lost 5 bases and J lost 0; bases outside the gene matches: 9. Germline-derived CDR1 and CDR2 are SGHRS and YFSETQ. The CDR3 is 16 amino acids. The CDR3 nucleotides are TGCGCCAGCAGGCAAGCCGGGGGGTTTAGCACAGATACGCAGTATTTT. As protein: CASRQAGGFSTDTQYF.

About this clone itself: With a far larger clone one base away, a read error is the likely cause. At the DNA level, this CDR3 is encoded by other sequences in the same sample as well. The V call is TRBV11-3, the J call TRBJ2-3; D is undetermined. From germline, CDR1 is SGHNT and CDR2 YENEEA. CDR3 length: 12 amino acids. CDR3 amino acids: CASSFGTDTQYF. The DNA for the CDR3 is TGTGCCAGTAGCTTCGGCACAGATACGCAGTATTTT.

In its sample, this clone was seen once. The CDR3 here is CASSPKAGVEEKLFF. CDR3 in DNA: TGTGCCAGCAGCCCAAAAGCCGGGGTAGAAGAAAAACTGTTTTTT. V usage is TRBV5-6 and J usage is TRBJ1-4, with D unclear. V lost 4 bases to trimming and J lost 8 bases, with 18 bases between them. Per germline, CDR1 SGHDT and CDR2 YYEEEE. The CDR3 loop spans 15 amino acids.

The V gene is TRBV6-1, the J gene TRBJ1-3; D ambiguous. This CDR3 comprises 17 residues. The V and J ends lost 1 base and 4 bases respectively, with 17 bases between them. Germline CDR1 and CDR2: MNHNS and SASEGT. DNA for the CDR3: TGTGCCAGCAGTGAAGTTGCGCGGACTCCCGGAGGAAACACCATATATTTT. Its translation is CASSEVARTPGGNTIYF.

To note about this clone: Other DNA variants within this sample encode the same CDR3. The rearrangement links TRBV30 to TRBJ2-5; TRBD2 matches 8 bases. The V gene end was trimmed by 0 bases and the J gene end by 4 bases; junction bases not matched to a gene: 4. Germline V gene data show CDR1 as GTSNPN and CDR2 as SVGIG (reference sequence). This CDR3 contains 14 residues. The CDR3 region is CAWSVGLAGETQYF. Here the CDR3 DNA reads TGTGCCTGGAGTGTAGGGCTAGCGGGAGAGACCCAGTACTTC.

V gene TRBV28 combines with J gene TRBJ2-1, with D unresolved. Trimming took 11 bases from V and 3 from J, leaving 11 bases between them. The CDR3 spans 12 residues. Germline CDR1 is MDHEN and CDR2 is SYDVKM. CDR3 protein: CASTAGYNEQFF. The CDR3 DNA reads TGTGCCTCCACCGCAGGCTACAATGAGCAGTTCTTC.

The chain combines TRBV28 with TRBJ2-4; tentatively, D is TRBD1 or TRBD2 (5 bases each). Germline V lookup: CDR1 MDHEN, CDR2 SYDVKM. Trimming stripped 8 bases from V and 1 base from J, with 18 bases between. The CDR3 extends over 16 amino acids. The CDR3 is CASASLTGGAKNIQYF. The CDR3, as DNA: TGTGCCAGCGCGAGTCTAACTGGGGGTGCCAAAAACATTCAGTACTTC. Full variable domain (rest looked up from reference TRBV28 and TRBJ2-4): DVKVTQSSRYLVKRTGEKVFLECVQDMDHENMFWYRQDPGLGLRLIYFSYDVKMKEKGDIPEGYSVSREKKERFSLILESASTNQTSMYLCASASLTGGAKNIQYFGAGTRLSVL.

The chain couples TRBV12-5 to TRBJ1-1, with D perhaps TRBD1 (5 bases). The CDR3 is made up of 14 amino acids. Germline CDR1 and CDR2: LGHNT and FRNRAP. The V gene lost 6 bases and the J gene lost 0 bases, with 11 bases spanning the gap. DNA for the CDR3: TGTGCTAGTGGGCCCGGGACTTTGAACACTGAAGCTTTCTTT. Amino acid sequence: CASGPGTLNTEAFF.

This clone was detected a few times. The V gene is TRBV19, the J gene TRBJ1-4; D uncertain. Germline V gene sequence: CDR1 LNHDA, CDR2 SQIVND (reference sequence). Trimming stripped 5 bases from V and 3 bases from J, with 13 bases between. The CDR3 is made up of 15 amino acids. The CDR3 DNA sequence: TGTGCCAGTAGTGCCTACCGGGGTTCTAATGAAAAACTGTTTTTT. Residues: CASSAYRGSNEKLFF.

The V gene is TRBV7-2, the J gene TRBJ1-1; 8 bases map to TRBD1. The CDR3 length is 15 residues. The V gene end was trimmed by 5 bases and the J gene end by 1 base; junction bases not matched to a gene: 6. Per germline, CDR1 SGHTA and CDR2 FQGNSA. The CDR3 here is CASSAHRGGNTEAFF. In nucleotides, the CDR3 is TGTGCCAGCAGCGCTCACAGGGGGGGGAACACTGAAGCTTTCTTT.

This clone was seen a handful of times. CDR3 in amino acids: CASSSSGGSTDTQYF. The DNA for the CDR3 is TGTGCCAGCAGCTCTAGCGGAGGGAGCACAGATACGCAGTATTTT. This sequence joins TRBV7-6 and TRBJ2-3; 7 bases align to TRBD2. The CDR3 extends over 15 amino acids. Germline V CDR1 and CDR2: SGHVS, FNYEAQ. The junction had 4 bases not matched to a gene; V was cut back by 4 bases and J by 0 bases.

The V call is TRBV4-2, the J call TRBJ1-4; D possibly corresponds to TRBD1 (6 bases). V lost 3 bases and J 4 bases, leaving 6 bases between the germline ends. In germline, CDR1 is LGHNA, CDR2 YNFKEQ. The CDR3 is 13 amino acids. The CDR3 spells CASSHRGNEKLFF. CDR3 in DNA: TGTGCCAGCAGCCACAGGGGTAATGAAAAACTGTTTTTT.

The V and J genes are TRBV5-1 and TRBJ2-7; D call uncertain. Germline CDR1 and CDR2: SGHRS and YFSETQ. Trimming took 0 bases from V and 5 from J, leaving 9 bases between them. The CDR3 has 13 amino acids. CDR3 nucleotide sequence: TGCGCCAGCAGCTTGGATCGGCTCCACGAGCAGTACTTC. Encoded protein: CASSLDRLHEQYF.

This clone appeared a single time. The chain is built from TRBV7-2 and TRBJ2-2; maybe TRBD1 (5 bases). This CDR3 is 14 amino acids long. V was pared by 3 bases and J by 6 bases, with 11 bases between. Germline CDR1 is SGHTA and CDR2 is FQGNSA. The CDR3 sequence is CASSFDRYPGELFF. The CDR3 region has the DNA TGTGCCAGCAGCTTCGACAGATACCCCGGGGAGCTGTTTTTT.

This clone has only a few counts. This sequence joins TRBV11-2 and TRBJ2-5; unclear D gene. With 5 bases removed from V and 4 bases from J, the gap between germline ends came to 8 bases. Looked up from germline, CDR1 is SGHAT and CDR2 is FQNNGV. The CDR3 contains 12 residues. DNA of the CDR3: TGTGCCAGCAGCGCCCAGATAGAGACCCAGTACTTC. Protein product: CASSAQIETQYF.

The chain recombines TRBV7-8 with TRBJ2-1; D might be TRBD1 or TRBD2, each matching 5 bases. V shed 5 bases and J shed 6 bases, with 17 bases lying between them. CDR1 and CDR2 (germline): SGHVS, FQNEAQ. CDR3 size: 15 residues. CDR3 loop: CASSAQEAVPNEQFF. The CDR3 DNA reads as TGTGCCAGCAGCGCACAGGAGGCGGTCCCCAATGAGCAGTTCTTC.

The rearrangement joins TRBV2 to TRBJ2-7; a possible D gene is TRBD1 (6 bases). Per the germline V gene, CDR1 is SNHLY and CDR2 is FYNNEI. V lost 7 bases and J lost 4, with 14 bases in between. This CDR3 comprises 13 residues. Here the CDR3 DNA reads TGTGCCAGCACCCAGGGGCCCTTATACGAGCAGTACTTC. It encodes CASTQGPLYEQYF.

V is TRBV25-1 and J is TRBJ2-5; D ambiguous. Trimming left V 3 bases short and J 1 base short, with 9 bases between. The CDR3 sequence is 14 residues long. Looked up from germline, CDR1 is MGHDK and CDR2 is SYGVNS. The chain's CDR3 is CASSDGVVQETQYF. The CDR3 coding sequence is TGTGCCAGCAGTGATGGGGTGGTCCAAGAGACCCAGTACTTC.

In its sample, this clone was seen a few times. Other DNA sequences from this sample encode an identical CDR3 as well. The chain joins TRBV5-4 to TRBJ2-4; D ambiguous. Germline values: CDR1 SGHNT, CDR2 YYREEE (reference sequence). V lost 0 bases to trimming and J lost 7 bases, with 5 bases between them. This CDR3 is built from 12 residues. CDR3 amino acids: CASSLDRNIQYF. The DNA of the CDR3 is TGTGCCAGCAGCTTGGACCGGAACATTCAGTACTTC.

The chain joins TRBV7-2 to TRBJ1-2; the match to TRBD1 covers 7 bases. The V segment lost 4 bases and the J segment 6 bases; nucleotides outside the gene matches: 11. CDR1 SGHTA and CDR2 FQGNSA come from the germline V gene. This CDR3 spans 15 amino acids. The CDR3 coding sequence is TGTGCCAGCAGCTACCGTCCCGAAGGGGGCCATGGCTACACCTTC. As protein: CASSYRPEGGHGYTF.